This TCR beta chain is drawn from a study of cytomegalovirus exposure and HLA in healthy donors. Study conclusions and caveats: Reportedly, fewer N-insertions than the approximately 700-donor mean appeared in an Asian-associated ancestry cluster in a later analysis. Segments of the TCR beta V type were, in most cases, productive about 90% or about 30% of the time in an earlier analysis.

Remarks on this clone: Its antigen is undetermined.

PCR involved 60 Vbeta and 13 Jbeta primers. TCRdb's table, derived via immunoSEQ multiplex PCR, lists solely in-frame clones and lacks some. The sample lists about 150,000 clones, less than 85% occurring once. At collection, donors were nominally healthy, but unrecorded immune exposures were probable. There are 17 residues in the CDR3. The trim removed 7 bases at V and 1 base at J, leaving 9 bases unmatched. Germline V gene sequence: CDR1 SEHNR, CDR2 FQNEAQ (reference sequence). The chain links TRBV7-9 to TRBJ2-1; TRBD2 agrees at 11 bases. Material for sequencing was PBMCs. The clonotype originates from a young man in good health and CMV-seropositive. In DNA, the CDR3 is TGTGCCAGCACCGATGGGCTAGCGGGGGGTTCCTACAATGAGCAGTTCTTC. The encoded protein is CASTDGLAGGSYNEQFF.